The T cell receptor beta chain under discussion was sequenced for a study of cytomegalovirus exposure and HLA in healthy donors. In the case of this clone: Its antigen is undetermined.

Regarding the study as a whole: In vitro, a few CMV-associated chains proved specific for CMV antigens. Further analysis was carried out later, and it showed several of the most significant clusters appearing linked to common viral pathogens. Other equally common chains were less clonally expanded than HLA-associated TCR beta chains, a later analysis showed.

Germline CDR1 and CDR2: MNHEY and SVGAGI. V shed 6 bases and J shed 7 bases, with 16 bases lying between them. CDR3 length: 15 amino acids. PCR was performed using 60 Vbeta and 13 Jbeta primers. Clones were sequenced by immunoSEQ multiplex PCR, and TCRdb holds only the in-frame ones, with some missing. The profile shows about 150,000 clones, around two thirds of them singletons. The origin of this receptor is a woman between 18 and 30 years old in good health and CMV-seronegative. The gene calls are TRBV6-5 and TRBJ1-6, with TRBD1 as a possible D gene (6 bases). Sequencing was done on a sample of PBMCs. The CDR3 DNA reads TGTGCCAGCAGCTTATCCGGGACACGGAATTCACCCCTCCACTTT. This translates into CASSLSGTRNSPLHF.